Below, 16 T cell receptor beta chains from the same sample are listed, as sequenced in a study of OX40 agonist ivuxolimab in advanced cancers. Some clones are missing from TCRdb's copy, which holds only in-frame ones; the method was immunoSEQ multiplex PCR. Of approximately 60,000 clones detected, roughly 81% appear once; the ten largest clones hold over 7.5%. This material consisted of CD4+ or CD8+ T cells sorted from blood, taken in a trial of the OX40 agonist ivuxolimab. The receptors were gathered from an adult with an advanced solid tumor such as melanoma, head and neck, liver or kidney cancer.

The rearrangement joins TRBV5-1 to TRBJ2-5, with TRBD1 matching over 8 bases. The trim removed 4 bases at V and 1 base at J, leaving 3 bases unmatched. The germline CDR1 and CDR2 sequences are SGHRS and YFSETQ. This CDR3 is 14 amino acids long. CDR3 bases: TGCGCCAGCAGCAGGACAGGGTTCCAAGAGACCCAGTACTTC. It codes for CASSRTGFQETQYF.

V is TRBV6-1 and J is TRBJ1-2; possibly TRBD1 for D (6 bases). The V end lost 6 bases, the J end lost 3 bases, and 14 bases lay between the germline ends. Germline CDR1 is MNHNS and CDR2 is SASEGT. The CDR3 is 14 residues long. The CDR3 spells CASREGGGDYGYTF. The CDR3 DNA reads TGTGCCAGCAGGGAGGGGGGGGGCGACTATGGCTACACCTTC.

V usage is TRBV5-4 and J usage is TRBJ1-6; TRBD1 might be the D (6 bases). The germline V and J ends were trimmed by 4 bases and 7 bases, with 15 bases remaining between them. Germline V gives CDR1 SGHNT, CDR2 YYREEE (reference sequence). The CDR3 contains 15 residues. CDR3 coding DNA: TGTGCCAGCAGCCCTTTCGCAGGGGTAAATTCACCCCTCCACTTT. This sequence encodes CASSPFAGVNSPLHF.

A note on this clone: A much larger clone differs by one base, so this may be a read error. The sample holds other DNA sequences that translate to the same CDR3. The V and J genes are TRBV4-1 and TRBJ1-2; tentative D call: TRBD1 (5 bases). Germline-derived CDR1 and CDR2 are MGHRA and YSYEKL. CDR3 length equals 18 residues. V dropped 1 base and J dropped 5 bases, with 23 bases sitting between them. DNA for the CDR3: TGCGCCAGCAGCCAAGTCATAAGGGAGCGCCAAAGGGGTTATGGCTACACCTTC. Translated: CASSQVIRERQRGYGYTF.

The V and J genes are TRBV5-6 and TRBJ1-4; D possibly corresponds to TRBD1 (6 bases). The V end was cut by 1 base, the J end by 8 bases, with 15 bases between. Germline V gene lookup returns CDR1 SGHDT and CDR2 YYEEEE. This CDR3 has 15 residues. CDR3 coding DNA: TGTGCCAGCAGCTTGTGGGGGCGGTATAACGAAAAACTGTTTTTT. Its protein is CASSLWGRYNEKLFF.

The chain has TRBV15 and TRBJ1-2; no definite D call. CDR3 size: 18 residues. V was trimmed by 0 bases and J by 8 bases, leaving 25 bases between them. From germline, CDR1 is LNHNV and CDR2 YYDKDF (reference sequence). CDR3 protein: CATSRDPFGSGTPGGYTF. In DNA, the CDR3 is TGTGCCACCAGCAGAGATCCGTTCGGGTCAGGAACCCCGGGAGGCTACACCTTC.

The chain uses TRBV7-2 and TRBJ1-2; the D is unclear. The CDR3 has 12 amino acids. Per the germline V gene, CDR1 is SGHTA and CDR2 is FQGNSA. V was cut by 5 bases and J by 8 bases, with 12 bases left in between. The CDR3 loop reads CASSLRTEGYTF. The CDR3, as DNA: TGTGCCAGCAGCCTTAGGACGGAAGGCTACACCTTC.

This clone is a singleton in its sample. The J gene is TRBJ1-5, the V gene TRBV15; D remains ambiguous. The CDR3 sequence is 16 residues long. Germline V gene data show CDR1 as LNHNV and CDR2 as YYDKDF (reference sequence). Trimming stripped 0 bases from V and 7 bases from J, with 16 bases between. The CDR3 region has the DNA TGTGCCACCAGCAGAGATTTGGGCCCACTGGAGCAGCCCCAGCATTTT. As protein: CATSRDLGPLEQPQHF.

The chain employs TRBV6-5 and TRBJ1-2; 8 bases match TRBD1. V shed 5 bases and J 1 base; nucleotides not matched to a gene: 3. CDR1 is MNHEY, CDR2 SVGAGI, per germline. The CDR3 length is 14 residues. CDR3 protein: CASSVGQVNYGYTF. The CDR3 nucleotides read TGTGCCAGCAGTGTGGGACAGGTTAACTATGGCTACACCTTC.

The chain employs TRBV10-3 and TRBJ2-1, with 9 bases that match TRBD1. This CDR3 has 17 residues. The V segment lost 6 bases and the J segment 0 bases; nucleotides outside the gene matches: 9. Looked up from germline, CDR1 is ENHRY and CDR2 is SYGVKD. The CDR3 bases are TGTGCCATCAGGGTGACAGGGGGTTCTAGCTCCTACAATGAGCAGTTCTTC. Amino acid sequence: CAIRVTGGSSSYNEQFF.

The CDR3 here is CASSLAGGADTQYF. The DNA for the CDR3 is TGTGCCAGCAGCTTAGCGGGAGGGGCAGATACGCAGTATTTT. The genes are TRBV7-9 and TRBJ2-3; 7 bases fit TRBD2. Germline V gene sequence: CDR1 SEHNR, CDR2 FQNEAQ (reference sequence). Losses at the gene ends were 0 bases for V and 4 bases for J; bases not matched to a gene: 1. The CDR3 has 14 amino acids.

This chain links TRBV4-3 with TRBJ2-7; 12 bases align to TRBD1. V lost 3 bases, J lost 9 bases, and 9 bases stayed unmatched. CDR1 and CDR2 from the germline V gene are LGHNA and YSLEER. The CDR3 consists of 15 residues. DNA of the CDR3: TGCGCCAGCAGCCAGGGACAGGGGGCCCTCCCGCTGCAGTACTTC. It specifies CASSQGQGALPLQYF.

The chain uses TRBV5-1 and TRBJ2-7; D is unclear. The CDR3 has 12 residues. Germline V gives CDR1 SGHRS, CDR2 YFSETQ. Trimming took 0 bases from V and 5 from J, leaving 6 bases between them. CDR3 loop: CASSLGDNEQYF. CDR3 bases: TGCGCCAGCAGCTTGGGTGACAACGAGCAGTACTTC.

Here the CDR3 reads CASSATGGRYGYTF. The CDR3 DNA reads as TGTGCCAGCAGCGCTACAGGGGGACGCTATGGCTACACCTTC. The J gene is TRBJ1-2, the V gene TRBV5-4; the match to TRBD1 covers 8 bases. The V gene's germline CDR1 is SGHNT and CDR2 YYREEE (reference sequence). The ends lost 4 bases at V and 4 bases at J; junction bases unmatched: 6. The CDR3 is 14 residues long.

This chain joins TRBV7-8 and TRBJ1-1; D is unclear. Germline lookup yields CDR1 SGHVS and CDR2 FQNEAQ. Trimming took off 5 bases at V and 5 bases at J, with 12 bases between the two ends. CDR3 length equals 13 residues. This CDR3 reads CASSPRLLTEAFF. The DNA of the CDR3 is TGTGCCAGCAGCCCACGGCTACTAACTGAAGCTTTCTTT.

V usage is TRBV5-6 and J usage is TRBJ1-2, with 8 nucleotides matching TRBD1. The CDR3 contains 15 residues. Trimming at V came to 2 bases and at J to 8 bases, leaving 11 bases not matched to a gene. Germline CDR1 and CDR2: SGHDT and YYEEEE. The CDR3 sequence is CASSFGRQGIGGYTF. DNA for the CDR3: TGTGCCAGCAGCTTTGGGCGACAGGGGATAGGGGGCTACACCTTC.